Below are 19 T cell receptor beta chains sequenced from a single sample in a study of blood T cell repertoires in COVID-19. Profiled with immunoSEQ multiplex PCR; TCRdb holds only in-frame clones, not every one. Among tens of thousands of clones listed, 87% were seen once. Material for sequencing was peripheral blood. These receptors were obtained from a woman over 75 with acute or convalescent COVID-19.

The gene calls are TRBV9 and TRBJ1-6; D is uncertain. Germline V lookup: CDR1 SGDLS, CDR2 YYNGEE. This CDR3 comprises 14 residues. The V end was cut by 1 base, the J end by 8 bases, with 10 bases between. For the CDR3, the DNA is TGTGCCAGCAGCGTAACCGGGGTTGATTCACCCCTCCACTTT. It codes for CASSVTGVDSPLHF.

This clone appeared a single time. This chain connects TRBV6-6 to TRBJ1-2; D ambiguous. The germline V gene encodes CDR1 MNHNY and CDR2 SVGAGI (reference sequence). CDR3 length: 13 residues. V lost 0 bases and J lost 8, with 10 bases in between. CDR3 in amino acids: CASSYSGGEGYTF. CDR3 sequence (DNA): TGTGCCAGCAGTTACTCAGGCGGGGAAGGCTACACCTTC.

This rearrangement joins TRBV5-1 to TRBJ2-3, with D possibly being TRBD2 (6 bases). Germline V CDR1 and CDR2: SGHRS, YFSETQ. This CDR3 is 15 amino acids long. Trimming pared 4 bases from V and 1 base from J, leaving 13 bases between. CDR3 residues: CASSIGTFGTDTQYF. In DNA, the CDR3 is TGCGCCAGCAGCATCGGGACTTTTGGCACAGATACGCAGTATTTT.

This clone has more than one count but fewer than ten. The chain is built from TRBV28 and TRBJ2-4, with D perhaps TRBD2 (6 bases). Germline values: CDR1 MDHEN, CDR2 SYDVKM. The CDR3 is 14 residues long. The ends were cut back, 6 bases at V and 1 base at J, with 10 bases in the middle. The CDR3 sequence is CASRKRAAKNIQYF. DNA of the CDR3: TGTGCCAGCAGAAAGCGGGCGGCCAAAAACATTCAGTACTTC. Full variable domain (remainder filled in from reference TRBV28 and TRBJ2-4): DVKVTQSSRYLVKRTGEKVFLECVQDMDHENMFWYRQDPGLGLRLIYFSYDVKMKEKGDIPEGYSVSREKKERFSLILESASTNQTSMYLCASRKRAAKNIQYFGAGTRLSVL.

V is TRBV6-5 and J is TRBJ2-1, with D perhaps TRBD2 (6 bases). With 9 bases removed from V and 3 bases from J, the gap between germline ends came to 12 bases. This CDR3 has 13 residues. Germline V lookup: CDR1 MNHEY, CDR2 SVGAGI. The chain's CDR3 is CASSGYRYNEQFF. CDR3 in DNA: TGTGCCAGTAGCGGTTACCGCTACAATGAGCAGTTCTTC.

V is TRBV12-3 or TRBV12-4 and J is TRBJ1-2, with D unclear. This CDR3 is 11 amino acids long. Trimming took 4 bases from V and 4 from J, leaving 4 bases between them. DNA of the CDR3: TGTGCCAGCAGTTCCGGCTATGGCTACACCTTC. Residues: CASSSGYGYTF.

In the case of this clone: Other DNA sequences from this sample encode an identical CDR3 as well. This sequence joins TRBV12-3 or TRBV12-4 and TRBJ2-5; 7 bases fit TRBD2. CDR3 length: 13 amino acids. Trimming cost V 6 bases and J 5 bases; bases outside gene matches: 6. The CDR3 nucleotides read TGTGCCAGCAGCCGCGGGGGAGGGGAGACCCAGTACTTC. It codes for CASSRGGGETQYF.

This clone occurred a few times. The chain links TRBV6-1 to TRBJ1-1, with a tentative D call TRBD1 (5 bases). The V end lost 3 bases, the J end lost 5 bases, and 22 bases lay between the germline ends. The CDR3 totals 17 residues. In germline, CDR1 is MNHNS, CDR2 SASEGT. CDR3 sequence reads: CASSEGQGLGSRTEAFF. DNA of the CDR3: TGTGCCAGCAGTGAGGGGCAGGGTCTAGGTAGTAGGACTGAAGCTTTCTTT.

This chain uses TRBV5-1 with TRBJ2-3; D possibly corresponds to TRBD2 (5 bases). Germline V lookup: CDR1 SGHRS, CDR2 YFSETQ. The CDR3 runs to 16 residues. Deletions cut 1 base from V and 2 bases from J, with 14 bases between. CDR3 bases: TGCGCCAGCAGCTTGTGGGGAGCGACCTCCACAGATACGCAGTATTTT. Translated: CASSLWGATSTDTQYF.

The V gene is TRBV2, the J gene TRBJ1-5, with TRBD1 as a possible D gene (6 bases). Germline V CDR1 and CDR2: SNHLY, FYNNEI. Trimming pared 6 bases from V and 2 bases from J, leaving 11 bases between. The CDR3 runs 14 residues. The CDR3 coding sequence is TGTGCCAGCAGGGTACAGGGCGGCAATCAGCCCCAGCATTTT. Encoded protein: CASRVQGGNQPQHF.

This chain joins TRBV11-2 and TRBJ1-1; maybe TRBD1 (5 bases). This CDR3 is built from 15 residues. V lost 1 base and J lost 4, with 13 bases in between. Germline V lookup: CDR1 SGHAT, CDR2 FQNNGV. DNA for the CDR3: TGTGCCAGCAGCTTAGTTCAGGGAATAGGCACTGAAGCTTTCTTT. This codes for CASSLVQGIGTEAFF.

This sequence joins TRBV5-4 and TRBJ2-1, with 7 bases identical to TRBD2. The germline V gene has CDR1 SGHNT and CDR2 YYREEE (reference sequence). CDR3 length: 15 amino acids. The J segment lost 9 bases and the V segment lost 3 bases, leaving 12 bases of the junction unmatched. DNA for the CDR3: TGTGCCAGCAGCTCGCCGGGACTACTTGGGGGTGAGCAGTTCTTC. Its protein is CASSSPGLLGGEQFF. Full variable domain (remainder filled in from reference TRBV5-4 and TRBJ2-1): ETGVTQSPTHLIKTRGQQVTLRCSSQSGHNTVSWYQQALGQGPQFIFQYYREEENGRGNFPPRFSGLQFPNYSSELNVNALELDDSALYLCASSSPGLLGGEQFFGPGTRLTVL.

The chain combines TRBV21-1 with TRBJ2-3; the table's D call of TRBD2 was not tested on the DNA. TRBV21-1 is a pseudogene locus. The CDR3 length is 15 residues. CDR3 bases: TGTGCCAGACCCCTGCGGGGATATAGCACAGATACGCAGTATTTT. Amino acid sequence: CARPLRGYSTDTQYF.

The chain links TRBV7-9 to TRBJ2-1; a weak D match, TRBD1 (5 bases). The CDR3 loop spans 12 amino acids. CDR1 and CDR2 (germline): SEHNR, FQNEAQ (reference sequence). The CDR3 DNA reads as TGTGCGCTCCTGGAAGGGGCGTGGGAGCAGTTCTTC. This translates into CALLEGAWEQFF.

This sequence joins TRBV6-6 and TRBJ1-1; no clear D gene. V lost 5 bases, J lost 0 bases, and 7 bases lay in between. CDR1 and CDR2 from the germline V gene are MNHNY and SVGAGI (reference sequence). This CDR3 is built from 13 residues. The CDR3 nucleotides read TGTGCCAGCAGTCAAACAGTGAACACTGAAGCTTTCTTT. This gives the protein CASSQTVNTEAFF.

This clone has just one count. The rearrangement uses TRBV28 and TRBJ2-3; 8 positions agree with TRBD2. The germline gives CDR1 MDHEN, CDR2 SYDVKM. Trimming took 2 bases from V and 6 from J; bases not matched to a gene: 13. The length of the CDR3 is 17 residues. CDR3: CASSLIGREGLGDTQYF. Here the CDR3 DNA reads TGTGCCAGCAGTTTAATCGGCCGGGAGGGCCTGGGGGATACGCAGTATTTT.

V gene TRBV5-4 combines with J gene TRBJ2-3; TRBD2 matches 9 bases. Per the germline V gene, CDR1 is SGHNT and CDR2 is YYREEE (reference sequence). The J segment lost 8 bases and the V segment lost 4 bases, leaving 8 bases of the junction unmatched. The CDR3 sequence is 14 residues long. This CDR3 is CASSNSGGGGTQYF. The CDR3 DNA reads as TGTGCCAGCAGCAATAGCGGGGGTGGGGGTACGCAGTATTTT.

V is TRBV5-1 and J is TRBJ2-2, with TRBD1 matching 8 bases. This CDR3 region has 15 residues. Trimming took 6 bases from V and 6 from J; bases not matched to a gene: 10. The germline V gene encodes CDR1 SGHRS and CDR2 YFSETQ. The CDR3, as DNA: TGCGCCAGCACCCCGGGACAGGCGGGATCCGGGGAGCTGTTTTTT. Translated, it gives CASTPGQAGSGELFF.

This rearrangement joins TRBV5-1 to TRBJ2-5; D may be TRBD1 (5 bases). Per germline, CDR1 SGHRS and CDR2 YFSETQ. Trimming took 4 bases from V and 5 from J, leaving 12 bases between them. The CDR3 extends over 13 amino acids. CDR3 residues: CASSTRDFETQYF. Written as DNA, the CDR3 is TGCGCCAGCAGCACCAGGGATTTTGAGACCCAGTACTTC. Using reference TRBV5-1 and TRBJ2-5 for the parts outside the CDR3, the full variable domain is KAGVTQTPRYLIKTRGQQVTLSCSPISGHRSVSWYQQTPGQGLQFLFEYFSETQRNKGNFPGRFSGRQFSNSRSEMNVSTLELGDSALYLCASSTRDFETQYFGPGTRLLVL.